This TCR beta chain was found in a study of cytomegalovirus exposure and HLA in healthy donors. The CDR3 spans 14 residues. V lost 2 bases and J lost 3; bases outside the gene matches: 3. Germline loops: CDR1 LNHDA, CDR2 SQIVND (reference sequence). Study observations and caveats: There were three CMV-associated chains whose specificity for CMV antigens was confirmed in vitro. A later analysis reportedly found that, within productive TCRs, an Asian-associated ancestry cluster had fewer N-insertions than the mean observed across the roughly 610 donors.

In the case of this clone: Its antigen is as yet unknown.

PCR employed 60 Vbeta and 13 Jbeta primers. Clones were sequenced by immunoSEQ multiplex PCR, and TCRdb holds only the in-frame ones, with some missing. The table has roughly 93,000 clones, around 77% seen once; the top ten hold about 0.53%. V gene TRBV19 combines with J gene TRBJ1-1; 7 nucleotides match TRBD1. Sequencing was carried out using PBMCs. The clonotype was recovered from a man aged 30 to 45 in good health and CMV-seronegative. CDR3 residues: CASSITGVDTEAFF. The CDR3 DNA reads as TGTGCCAGTAGTATAACAGGGGTCGACACTGAAGCTTTCTTT.